Here is one T cell receptor beta chain with its context. No antigen is known for it. Vbeta (60) and Jbeta (13) primers were used in the PCR. Using immunoSEQ multiplex PCR, the repertoire was profiled, and TCRdb retains in-frame clones only, with some absent. There are under 200,000 clones in the sample; 84% occur only once, and approximately 0.98% lies in the top ten. This entry belongs to a study of cytomegalovirus exposure and HLA in healthy donors. Background on the study: The study placed roughly four fifths of its approximately 380 genotyped donors in the Caucasian-associated ancestry cluster.

The study, taken as a whole, reports: Researchers reported that a few CMV-associated chains were confirmed in vitro as CMV antigen-specific. Analyzed later, association rates of TCRs varied across HLA loci, with DRB1 most and HLA-C fewest.

Trimming took 7 bases from V and 10 from J; bases not matched to a gene: 15. The CDR3 consists of 15 residues. Germline V gene lookup returns CDR1 MNHEY and CDR2 SVGAGI. The TCR comes from a man aged 25-45 years in good health and CMV-seronegative. The chain joins TRBV6-5 to TRBJ2-1; 8 nucleotides agree with TRBD1. The sample comprised PBMCs. The chain's CDR3 is CASTRPPTGVGEQFF. For the CDR3, the DNA is TGTGCCAGCACTCGCCCCCCGACAGGGGTCGGCGAGCAGTTCTTC.